These T cell receptor beta chains were read from a single sample in a study of cytomegalovirus exposure and HLA in healthy donors. This table comes from immunoSEQ multiplex PCR, and its TCRdb copy is limited to in-frame clones, with some not included. The sample has fewer than 250,000 clones; around 81% are singletons. Sample: PBMCs. These receptors were taken from a woman aged 50 to 65 in good health and CMV-seropositive. Each CDR3 is given with its conserved first and last residue. D genes are given only for firm matches. Rows may omit the clone size; those that give it use once, few, many or a size class.

V	J	D	size	CDR3	DNA
TRBV15	TRBJ2-3	.	.	CATSRIEDTQYF	TGTGCCACCAGCAGGATTGAGGATACGCAGTATTTT
TRBV9	TRBJ2-1	.	once	CASTFTAARGSEQFF	TGTGCCAGCACCTTCACAGCCGCAAGGGGTAGTGAGCAGTTCTTC
TRBV21-1	TRBJ1-1	.	.	CASSKGGTGKFLNTEAFF	TGTGCCAGCAGCAAAGGGGGGACAGGGAAGTTCTTGAACACTGAAGCTTTCTTT
TRBV5-1	TRBJ1-4	TRBD1	.	CASSLAANRGNNEKLFF	TGCGCCAGCAGCTTGGCCGCTAACAGGGGGAATAATGAAAAACTGTTTTTT
TRBV2	TRBJ2-5	.	.	CASSELPPQYF	TGTGCCAGCAGTGAACTCCCTCCCCAGTACTTC
TRBV5-1	TRBJ2-3	.	.	CASSSGVGGGPDTQYF	TGCGCCAGCAGCTCGGGGGTTGGGGGGGGGCCAGATACGCAGTATTTT
TRBV30	TRBJ1-4	.	.	CAWSVADEKLFF	TGTGCCTGGAGTGTAGCCGATGAAAAACTGTTTTTT
TRBV29-1	TRBJ1-2	TRBD1	few	CSVEPPVDREYGYTF	TGCAGCGTTGAGCCACCTGTGGACAGGGAGTATGGCTACACCTTC
TRBV9	TRBJ2-1	.	.	CASSVDRNEQFF	TGTGCCAGCAGCGTAGATCGGAATGAGCAGTTCTTC
TRBV7-9	TRBJ1-1	.	few	CASIVRTEAFF	TGTGCCAGCATTGTACGGACTGAAGCTTTCTTT
TRBV30	TRBJ2-7	TRBD1	.	CAWSRGQFYEQYF	TGTGCCTGGAGCAGGGGACAGTTCTACGAGCAGTACTTC
TRBV30	TRBJ1-1	.	.	CACQGRGGDTEAFF	TGTGCCTGTCAAGGGCGTGGGGGGGACACTGAAGCTTTCTTT
TRBV5-1	TRBJ1-4	.	.	CAGSNRGGLAEKLFF	TGCGCCGGCAGCAATAGGGGCGGACTAGCTGAAAAACTGTTTTTT
TRBV2	TRBJ2-1	TRBD2	.	CASRPSGGAHNEQFF	TGTGCCAGCAGACCCAGCGGGGGGGCCCATAATGAGCAGTTCTTC
TRBV5-4	TRBJ2-7	TRBD2	.	CASSLSPTSGYLSSSYEQYF	TGTGCCAGCAGCTTGTCTCCCACTAGCGGTTATCTTTCAAGCTCCTACGAGCAGTACTTC
TRBV5-1	TRBJ2-7	TRBD2	.	CASSARGTMSYEQYF	TGCGCCAGCAGCGCCCGGGGGACTATGTCCTACGAGCAGTACTTC
TRBV28	TRBJ2-3	TRBD2	.	CASRRTSGGPTDTQYF	TGTGCCAGCAGGCGTACTAGCGGGGGGCCCACAGATACGCAGTATTTT
TRBV5-4	TRBJ2-5	.	.	CASSFGGNQETQYF	TGTGCCAGCAGCTTCGGGGGAAACCAAGAGACCCAGTACTTC
TRBV19	TRBJ1-2	TRBD1	.	CASEMGQGALRRGYTF	TGTGCCAGTGAAATGGGACAGGGGGCATTGCGAAGAGGCTACACCTTC
TRBV19	TRBJ2-7	TRBD2	.	CASSPGGTLPYF	TGTGCCAGTAGTCCCGGGGGGACCTTACCGTACTTC
TRBV9	TRBJ1-1	.	.	CASSLSLMGSEAFF	TGTGCCAGCAGCCTAAGCTTGATGGGCAGCGAAGCTTTCTTT
TRBV4-3	TRBJ1-1	.	few	CASSQDGGVEIGVAFF	TGCGCCAGCAGCCAAGACGGGGGTGTCGAAATCGGAGTAGCTTTCTTT
TRBV27	TRBJ1-2	.	.	CASSPDTTINYGYTF	TGTGCCAGCAGTCCCGACACGACGATTAACTATGGCTACACCTTC
TRBV7-2	TRBJ1-1	.	.	CATAGQMNTEAFF	TGTGCCACCGCTGGGCAGATGAACACTGAAGCTTTCTTT
TRBV7-3	TRBJ2-7	.	.	CASSPQASVYEQYF	TGTGCCAGCAGCCCACAGGCTAGCGTGTACGAGCAGTACTTC
TRBV12-5	TRBJ2-1	.	once	CASGFDGGRGEQFF	TGTGCTAGTGGTTTCGACGGGGGGCGAGGGGAGCAGTTCTTC
TRBV19	TRBJ1-6	.	.	CASRAGRSYNSPLHF	TGTGCCAGTAGAGCAGGGCGTAGTTATAATTCACCCCTCCACTTT
TRBV11-2	TRBJ1-1	.	.	CASSFPAGRAFF	TGTGCCAGCAGCTTCCCCGCGGGAAGAGCTTTCTTT
TRBV5-8	TRBJ2-3	.	.	CASSLGGLGPDTQYF	TGTGCCAGCAGCTTGGGAGGACTTGGGCCAGATACGCAGTATTTT
TRBV7-9	TRBJ1-2	.	.	CASSLEATGGYTF	TGTGCCAGCAGCTTAGAGGCCACAGGCGGCTACACCTTC
TRBV6-6	TRBJ2-7	TRBD1	.	CASSYSGQGSYEQYF	TGTGCCAGCAGTTACTCGGGACAGGGCTCCTACGAGCAGTACTTC
TRBV7-9	TRBJ1-3	TRBD1	.	CASSLQGAPGNTIYF	TGTGCCAGCAGCTTGCAGGGGGCGCCCGGAAACACCATATATTTT
TRBV4-3	TRBJ1-2	TRBD1	.	CASSQDGIYRGHGYTF	TGCGCCAGCAGCCAAGATGGGATCTACAGGGGACATGGCTACACCTTC
TRBV27	TRBJ2-7	.	.	CASSFRVWSDYEQYF	TGTGCCAGCAGTTTCAGGGTGTGGTCCGACTACGAGCAGTACTTC
TRBV5-6	TRBJ2-7	TRBD1	.	CASSFRGRGLYEQYF	TGTGCCAGCAGCTTCCGGGGCAGGGGGCTCTACGAGCAGTACTTC
TRBV5-4	TRBJ2-5	TRBD1	.	CASRPDRGEETQYF	TGTGCCAGCAGACCGGACAGGGGCGAGGAGACCCAGTACTTC
TRBV10-1	TRBJ1-4	.	.	CASSESARANEKLFF	TGCGCCAGCAGTGAGTCGGCTCGGGCTAATGAAAAACTGTTTTTT
TRBV11-1	TRBJ1-3	.	.	CASSLRRLSGNTIYF	TGTGCCAGCAGCTTGCGCCGACTCTCTGGAAACACCATATATTTT
TRBV16	TRBJ1-5	.	.	CASSPRVQPQHF	TGTGCCAGCAGCCCTCGAGTCCAGCCCCAGCATTTT
TRBV6-1	TRBJ2-7	TRBD1	.	CASRETQRQGLSYEQYF	TGTGCCAGCAGAGAAACCCAAAGACAGGGGCTCTCCTACGAGCAGTACTTC
TRBV5-1	TRBJ2-5	TRBD2	.	CASSFGLAGEETQYF	TGCGCCAGCAGCTTTGGACTAGCGGGGGAAGAGACCCAGTACTTC
TRBV28	TRBJ1-5	TRBD1	.	CASSTIPGQSNQPQHF	TGTGCCAGCAGTACTATCCCGGGACAGAGCAATCAGCCCCAGCATTTT
TRBV27	TRBJ2-1	.	.	CASSFLGKEQFF	TGTGCCAGCAGTTTTCTAGGAAAAGAGCAGTTCTTC
TRBV30	TRBJ1-5	.	.	CAWSAQAEGPHSEPQHF	TGTGCCTGGAGTGCTCAAGCGGAGGGACCCCACTCGGAGCCCCAGCATTTT
TRBV6-5	TRBJ2-6	.	few	CASSSGSGANVLTF	TGTGCCAGCAGTTCCGGGTCCGGGGCCAACGTCCTGACTTTC
TRBV7-6	TRBJ2-5	.	.	CASSTASQETQYF	TGTGCCAGCAGCACAGCCTCCCAAGAGACCCAGTACTTC
TRBV7-8	TRBJ1-6	TRBD1	.	CASSSTGTGSSPLHF	TGTGCCAGCAGCTCTACCGGGACAGGGTCTTCACCCCTCCACTTT
TRBV29-1	TRBJ1-5	.	once	CSVEMGLNQPQHF	TGCAGCGTTGAAATGGGGCTAAATCAGCCCCAGCATTTT
TRBV19	TRBJ1-5	.	.	CASTWGVHQPQHF	TGTGCCAGTACCTGGGGGGTTCATCAGCCCCAGCATTTT
TRBV4-1	TRBJ2-7	TRBD2	.	CASSQDGGRGESYEQYF	TGCGCCAGCAGCCAAGACGGGGGGCGGGGGGAATCCTACGAGCAGTACTTC
TRBV30	TRBJ2-4	.	.	CAWSVLGGFKNIQYF	TGTGCCTGGAGTGTACTAGGAGGTTTCAAAAACATTCAGTACTTC
TRBV5-8	TRBJ1-5	TRBD1	.	CASSLGDRGKYSNQPQHF	TGTGCCAGCAGCTTGGGGGACAGGGGAAAATATAGCAATCAGCCCCAGCATTTT
TRBV7-9	TRBJ1-2	.	.	CASSLEAGGYTF	TGTGCCAGCAGCTTAGAAGCGGGTGGCTACACCTTC
TRBV7-9	TRBJ2-3	TRBD2	.	CASSLAAGGLADTQYF	TGTGCCAGCAGCTTAGCCGCGGGGGGGCTGGCAGATACGCAGTATTTT
TRBV7-9	TRBJ1-5	TRBD1	.	CASSFGQGNNQPQHF	TGTGCCAGCAGCTTCGGACAGGGGAACAATCAGCCCCAGCATTTT
TRBV5-6	TRBJ2-5	.	.	CASSLGAEETQYF	TGTGCCAGCAGCTTGGGGGCAGAAGAGACCCAGTACTTC
TRBV5-8	TRBJ1-2	.	.	CASSLGENYGYTF	TGTGCCAGCAGCTTGGGGGAGAACTATGGCTACACCTTC
TRBV5-1	TRBJ2-5	TRBD2	.	CASSPTSGVSGAQYF	TGCGCCAGCAGCCCGACTAGCGGGGTTTCGGGGGCCCAGTACTTC
TRBV30	TRBJ1-2	.	.	CAWDSRPSGFGYTF	TGTGCCTGGGATAGCAGACCTTCAGGGTTTGGCTACACCTTC